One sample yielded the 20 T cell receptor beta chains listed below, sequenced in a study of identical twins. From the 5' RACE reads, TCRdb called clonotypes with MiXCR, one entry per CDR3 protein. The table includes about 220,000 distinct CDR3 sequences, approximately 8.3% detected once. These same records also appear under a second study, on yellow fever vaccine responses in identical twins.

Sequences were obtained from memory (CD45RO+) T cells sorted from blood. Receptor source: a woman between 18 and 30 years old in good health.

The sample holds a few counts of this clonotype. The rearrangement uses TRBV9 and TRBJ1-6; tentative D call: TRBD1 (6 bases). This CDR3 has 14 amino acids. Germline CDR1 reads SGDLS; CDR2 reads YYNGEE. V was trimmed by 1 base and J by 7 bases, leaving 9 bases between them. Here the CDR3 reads CASSVTGNNSPLHF. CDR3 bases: TGTGCCAGCAGCGTAACAGGGAACAATTCACCCCTCCACTTT.

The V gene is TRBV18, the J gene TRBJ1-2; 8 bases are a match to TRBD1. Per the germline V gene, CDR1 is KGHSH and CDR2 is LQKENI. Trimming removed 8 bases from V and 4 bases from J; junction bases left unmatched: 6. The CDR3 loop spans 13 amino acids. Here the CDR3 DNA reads TGTGCCAGCAGAGGGACAGGTCTCTATGGCTACACCTTC. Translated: CASRGTGLYGYTF.

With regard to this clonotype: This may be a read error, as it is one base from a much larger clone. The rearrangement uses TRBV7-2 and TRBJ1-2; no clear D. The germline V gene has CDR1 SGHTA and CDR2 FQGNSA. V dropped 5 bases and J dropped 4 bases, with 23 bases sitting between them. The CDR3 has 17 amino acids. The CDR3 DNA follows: TGTGCCAGCAGCCACCTGGGAGGTGGTACAATAAGCTATGGCTACACCTTC. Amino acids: CASSHLGGGTISYGYTF.

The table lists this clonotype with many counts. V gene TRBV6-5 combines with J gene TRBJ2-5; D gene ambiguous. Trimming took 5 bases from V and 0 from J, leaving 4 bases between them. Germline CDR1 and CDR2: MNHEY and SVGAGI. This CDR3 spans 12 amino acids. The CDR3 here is CASSQDQETQYF. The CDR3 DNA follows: TGTGCCAGCAGTCAGGACCAAGAGACCCAGTACTTC.

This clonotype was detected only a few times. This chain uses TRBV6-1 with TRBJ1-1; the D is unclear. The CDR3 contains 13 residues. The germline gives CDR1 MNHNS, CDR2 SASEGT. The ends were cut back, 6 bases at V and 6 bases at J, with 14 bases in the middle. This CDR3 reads CASSKAGKAEAFF. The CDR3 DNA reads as TGTGCCAGCAGCAAAGCCGGGAAAGCTGAAGCTTTCTTT.

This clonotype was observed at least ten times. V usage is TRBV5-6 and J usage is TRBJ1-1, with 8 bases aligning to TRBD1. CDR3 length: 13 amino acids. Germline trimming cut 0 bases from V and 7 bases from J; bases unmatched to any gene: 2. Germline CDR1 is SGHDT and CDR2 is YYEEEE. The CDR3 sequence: CASSLGTGIEAFF. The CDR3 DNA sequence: TGTGCCAGCAGCTTGGGGACAGGGATTGAAGCTTTCTTT.

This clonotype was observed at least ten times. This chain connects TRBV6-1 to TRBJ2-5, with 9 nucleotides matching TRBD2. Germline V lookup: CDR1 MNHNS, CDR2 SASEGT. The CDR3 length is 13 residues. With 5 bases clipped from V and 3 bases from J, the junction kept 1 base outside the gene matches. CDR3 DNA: TGTGCCAGCAGTCGCGGGGGGGAAGAGACCCAGTACTTC. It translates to CASSRGGEETQYF.

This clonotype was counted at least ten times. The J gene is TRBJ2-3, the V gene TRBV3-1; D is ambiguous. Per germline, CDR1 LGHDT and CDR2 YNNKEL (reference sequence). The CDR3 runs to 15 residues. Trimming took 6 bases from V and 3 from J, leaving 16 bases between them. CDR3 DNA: TGTGCCAGCAGGGCCGGTTTCGAAGTGACAGATACGCAGTATTTT. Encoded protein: CASRAGFEVTDTQYF.

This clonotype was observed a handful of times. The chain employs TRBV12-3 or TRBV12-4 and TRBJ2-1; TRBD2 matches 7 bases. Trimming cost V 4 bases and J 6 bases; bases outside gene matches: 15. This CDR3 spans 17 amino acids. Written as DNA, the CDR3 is TGTGCCAGCAGTTCGGGCCCAGGACTAGTTAGCCCCAATGAGCAGTTCTTC. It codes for CASSSGPGLVSPNEQFF.

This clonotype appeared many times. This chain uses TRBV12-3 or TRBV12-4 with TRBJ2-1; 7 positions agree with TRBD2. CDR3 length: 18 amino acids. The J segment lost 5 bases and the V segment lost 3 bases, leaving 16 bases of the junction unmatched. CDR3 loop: CASSLRSGNRRGDNEQFF. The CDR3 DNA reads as TGTGCCAGCAGTTTGCGAAGCGGGAATCGGCGGGGAGACAATGAGCAGTTCTTC.

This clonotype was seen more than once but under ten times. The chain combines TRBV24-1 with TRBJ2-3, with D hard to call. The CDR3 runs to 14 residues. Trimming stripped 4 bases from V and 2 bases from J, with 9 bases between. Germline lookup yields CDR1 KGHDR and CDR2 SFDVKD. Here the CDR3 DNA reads TGTGCCACCAGTGACGGGTGGATCACAGATACGCAGTATTTT. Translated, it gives CATSDGWITDTQYF.

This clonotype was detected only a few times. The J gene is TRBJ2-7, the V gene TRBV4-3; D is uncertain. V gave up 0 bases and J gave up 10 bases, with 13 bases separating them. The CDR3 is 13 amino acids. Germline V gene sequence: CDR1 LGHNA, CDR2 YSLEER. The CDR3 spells CASSQDFADRQYF. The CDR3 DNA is TGCGCCAGCAGCCAAGATTTTGCCGATCGACAGTACTTC.

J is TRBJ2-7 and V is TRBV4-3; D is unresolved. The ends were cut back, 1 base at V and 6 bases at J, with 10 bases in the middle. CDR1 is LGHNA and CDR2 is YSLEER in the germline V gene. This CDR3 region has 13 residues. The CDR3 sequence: CASSQGLATEQYF. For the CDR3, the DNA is TGCGCCAGCAGCCAAGGTCTGGCGACCGAGCAGTACTTC.

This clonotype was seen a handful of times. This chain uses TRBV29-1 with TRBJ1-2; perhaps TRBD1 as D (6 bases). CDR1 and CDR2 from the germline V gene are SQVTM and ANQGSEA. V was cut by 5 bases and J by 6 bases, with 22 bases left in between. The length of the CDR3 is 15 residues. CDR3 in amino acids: CSVHEETGIADGYTF. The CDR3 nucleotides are TGCAGCGTTCACGAGGAGACAGGAATAGCAGATGGCTACACCTTC.

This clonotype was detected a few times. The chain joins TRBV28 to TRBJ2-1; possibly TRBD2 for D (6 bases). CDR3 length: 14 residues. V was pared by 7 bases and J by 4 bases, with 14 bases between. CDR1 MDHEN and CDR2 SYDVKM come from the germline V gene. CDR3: CASKAGLNYNEQFF. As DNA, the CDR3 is TGTGCCAGCAAGGCGGGACTGAATTACAATGAGCAGTTCTTC.

CDR3 in amino acids: CAWSSWAGGRYNEQFF. The CDR3 DNA reads TGTGCCTGGTCGTCTTGGGCGGGGGGACGATACAATGAGCAGTTCTTC. The V and J genes are TRBV30 and TRBJ2-1, with 8 bases matching TRBD2. This CDR3 is built from 16 residues. With 5 bases clipped from V and 4 bases from J, the junction kept 13 bases outside the gene matches. In germline, CDR1 is GTSNPN, CDR2 SVGIG (reference sequence).

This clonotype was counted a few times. CDR3 sequence (DNA): TGCAGTGCTAGTATGGGAATGGGTCGGCGGGGGGGTCTCTTCACAGATACGCAGTATTTT. It encodes CSASMGMGRRGGLFTDTQYF. This chain joins TRBV20-1 and TRBJ2-3, with 9 bases lining up with TRBD2. Germline loops: CDR1 DFQATT, CDR2 SNEGSKA (reference sequence). Trimming removed 3 bases from V and 2 bases from J; junction bases left unmatched: 21. The CDR3 consists of 20 residues.

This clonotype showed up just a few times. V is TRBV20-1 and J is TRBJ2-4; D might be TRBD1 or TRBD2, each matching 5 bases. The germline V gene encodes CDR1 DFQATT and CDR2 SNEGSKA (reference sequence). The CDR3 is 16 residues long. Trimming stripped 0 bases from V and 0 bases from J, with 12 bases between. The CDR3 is CSARDQGPLAKNIQYF. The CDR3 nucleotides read TGCAGTGCTAGAGACCAGGGACCTTTAGCCAAAAACATTCAGTACTTC.

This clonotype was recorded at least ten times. The CDR3, as DNA: TGCAGCGTTTCAGATATGAACATTCAGTACTTC. Protein product: CSVSDMNIQYF. The V gene is TRBV29-1, the J gene TRBJ2-4; D is unresolved. V was pared by 5 bases and J by 7 bases, with 9 bases between. CDR1 and CDR2 (germline): SQVTM, ANQGSEA. The CDR3 spans 11 residues.

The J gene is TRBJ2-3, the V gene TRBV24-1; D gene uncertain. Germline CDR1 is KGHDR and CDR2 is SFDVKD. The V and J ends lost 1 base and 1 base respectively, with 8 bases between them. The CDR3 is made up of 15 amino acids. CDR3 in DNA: TGTGCCACCAGTGATTTCACTCTGGGCACAGATACGCAGTATTTT. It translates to CATSDFTLGTDTQYF.